This entry concerns a single TCR beta chain. Germline V gene lookup returns CDR1 WNHNN and CDR2 SYGVQD (reference sequence). The CDR3 sequence is 15 residues long. J was trimmed by 4 bases and V by 2 bases; bases with no gene match: 3. Source study methods: Reference gene primers were amplified, and this amplification served to estimate nucleated cell counts. Generated by immunoSEQ multiplex PCR, the TCRdb table keeps only in-frame clones and is missing some. V, J and clone size are taken as reported in that table, and D and trimming were inferred from the DNA itself. The sample includes roughly 300,000 clones, approximately 81% of them seen just once. These data belong to a study of blood T cell repertoires in COVID-19. Study in general: T cells, B-cell-depleted T cells, or PBMCs supplied cDNA or gDNA.

The source is a woman between 55 and 75 years old with active or convalescent COVID-19. V usage is TRBV10-1 and J usage is TRBJ1-3; TRBD1 agrees at 9 bases. Specimen: peripheral blood. The CDR3 spells CASSENRGPGNTIYF. The CDR3 nucleotides read TGCGCCAGCAGTGAGAACAGGGGGCCAGGAAACACCATATATTTT.